Listed below are T cell receptor beta chains from one sample, sequenced in a study of early stage breast cancer tumors. TCRdb's copy holds only in-frame clones and misses some; the assay was immunoSEQ multiplex PCR. Of 25,000 to 35,000 clones listed, 65% to 75% are singletons. The sample comprised blood. These receptors were obtained from a person aged 50-59 years with breast cancer. Each CDR3 is given without its conserved first and last residue. Fields, in order: J gene, V gene, CDR3 length, CDR3 protein.

J: TRBJ2-7
V: TRBV11-2
length: 13
CDR3: ASSLSTSGSYEQY

J: TRBJ2-6
V: TRBV7-3
length: 15
CDR3: ASSLSPQGTGANVLT

J: TRBJ2-1
V: TRBV20-1
length: 9
CDR3: SAPSYNEQF

J: TRBJ2-1
V: TRBV4-2
length: 15
CDR3: ASSQDEGTSGSYEQF

J: TRBJ2-1
V: TRBV18
length: 13
CDR3: ASTPGGGKVNEQF

J: TRBJ2-1
V: TRBV5-1
length: 13
CDR3: ASSLEATGSNEQF

J: TRBJ1-2
V: TRBV6-5
length: 13
CDR3: ASRTTGGASGGYT

J: TRBJ2-3
V: TRBV9
length: 13
CDR3: ASSVRGMRGDTQY

J: TRBJ2-1
V: TRBV13
length: 10
CDR3: ASSSPAREQF

J: TRBJ2-3
V: TRBV30
length: 12
CDR3: ASSPGISTDTQY

J: TRBJ2-5
V: TRBV11-1
length: 11
CDR3: ASSLDRGETQY

J: TRBJ2-1
V: TRBV10-2
length: 9
CDR3: ASSEGDEQF

J: TRBJ2-7
V: TRBV5-4
length: 12
CDR3: ASSLDYRGREQY

J: TRBJ1-1
V: TRBV11-3
length: 12
CDR3: ASSPNAGDTEAF

J: TRBJ1-2
V: TRBV30
length: 11
CDR3: AWSVGLNYGYT

J: TRBJ2-7
V: TRBV30
length: 11
CDR3: AWSPGGAYEQY

J: TRBJ2-7
V: TRBV5-1
length: 12
CDR3: ASSTTGPPYEQY

J: TRBJ1-2
V: TRBV6-1
length: 12
CDR3: ASSNIDNWYGYT

J: TRBJ1-1
V: TRBV20-1
length: 9
CDR3: SRQSSAEAF

J: TRBJ2-2
V: TRBV6-6
length: 14
CDR3: ASSHGLAGTPGELF

J: TRBJ1-5
V: TRBV7-2
length: 11
CDR3: ASSRGLNQPQH

J: TRBJ1-2
V: TRBV19
length: 12
CDR3: ASSTGRQAYGYT

J: TRBJ2-5
V: TRBV5-1
length: 13
CDR3: ASSLASGGQETQY

J: TRBJ2-1
V: TRBV27
length: 14
CDR3: ASSLNAGEGYNEQF

J: TRBJ1-2
V: TRBV2
length: 11
CDR3: ASSEGANYGYT

J: TRBJ1-2
V: TRBV7-8
length: 13
CDR3: ASSLAGGANYGYT

J: TRBJ2-5
V: TRBV30
length: 12
CDR3: AWTGTGGEETQY

J: TRBJ1-4
V: TRBV6-6
length: 13
CDR3: ASSPRGGRNEKLF

J: TRBJ2-2
V: TRBV11-3
length: 12
CDR3: ASSLVGDTGELF

J: TRBJ1-3
V: TRBV6-6
length: 13
CDR3: ASSLDGSSGNTIY

J: TRBJ2-1
V: TRBV15
length: 12
CDR3: ATSRENSYNEQF

J: TRBJ1-4
V: TRBV27
length: 12
CDR3: ASSFWGTEEKLF

J: TRBJ1-1
V: TRBV19
length: 18
CDR3: ASSFPGQGAAAAINTEAF

J: TRBJ2-7
V: TRBV7-9
length: 12
CDR3: ASSFPGKSYEQY

J: TRBJ2-7
V: TRBV5-4
length: 14
CDR3: ASSKTGGGVSYEQY

J: TRBJ2-7
V: TRBV18
length: 13
CDR3: ASSPQREHLYEQY

J: TRBJ2-7
V: TRBV7-9
length: 11
CDR3: ASSLETSGEQY

J: TRBJ2-7
V: TRBV7-6
length: 11
CDR3: ASSLADSNRQY

J: TRBJ1-1
V: TRBV20-1
length: 7
CDR3: SASSGAF

J: TRBJ2-3
V: TRBV2
length: 14
CDR3: ASKPAQGTSADTQY

J: TRBJ1-3
V: TRBV9
length: 13
CDR3: ASSVEGSSGNTIY

J: TRBJ1-2
V: TRBV7-2
length: 12
CDR3: ASSPGSASYGYT

J: TRBJ2-7
V: TRBV6-5
length: 13
CDR3: ASSQLAGGTYEQY

J: TRBJ2-3
V: TRBV7-3
length: 14
CDR3: ASSFSSGGWADTQY

J: TRBJ1-2
V: TRBV19
length: 14
CDR3: ASRGQGSKPIGGYT

J: TRBJ2-5
V: TRBV5-4
length: 13
CDR3: ASSSGLAGGETQY

J: TRBJ1-1
V: TRBV5-1
length: 13
CDR3: ASSLEGREYDEAF

J: TRBJ2-1
V: TRBV5-1
length: 13
CDR3: ASSYQREAGNEQF

J: TRBJ2-7
V: TRBV27
length: 14
CDR3: ASSLTAGDFSYEQY

J: TRBJ2-6
V: TRBV28
length: 13
CDR3: ASSLSSSGANVLT